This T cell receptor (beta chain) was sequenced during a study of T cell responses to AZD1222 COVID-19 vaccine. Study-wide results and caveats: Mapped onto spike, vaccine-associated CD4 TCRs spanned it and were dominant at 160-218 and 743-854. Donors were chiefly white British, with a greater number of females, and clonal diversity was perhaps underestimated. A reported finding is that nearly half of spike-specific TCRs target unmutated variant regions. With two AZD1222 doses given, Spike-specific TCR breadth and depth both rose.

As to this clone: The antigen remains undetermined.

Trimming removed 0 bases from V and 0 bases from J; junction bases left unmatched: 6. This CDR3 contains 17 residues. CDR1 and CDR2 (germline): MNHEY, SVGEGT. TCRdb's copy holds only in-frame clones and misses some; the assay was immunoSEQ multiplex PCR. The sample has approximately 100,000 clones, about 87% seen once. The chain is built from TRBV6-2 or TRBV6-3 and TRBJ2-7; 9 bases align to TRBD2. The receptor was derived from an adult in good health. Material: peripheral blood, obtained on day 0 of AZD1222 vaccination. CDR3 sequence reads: CASSYSLAGPYSYEQYF. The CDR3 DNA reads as TGTGCCAGCAGTTACTCGCTAGCGGGACCCTACTCCTACGAGCAGTACTTC.